This is a list of T cell receptor beta chains from one sample in a study of blood T cell repertoires in COVID-19. Assay used: immunoSEQ multiplex PCR; TCRdb lists only in-frame clones, some missing. Found here are hundreds of thousands of clones, over 80% of them singletons; the top ten hold around 1.3%. What was sequenced was peripheral blood. The receptors come from a woman in her 30s with COVID-19, enrolled during active disease. Both conserved end residues are part of each CDR3. The D gene is left open where the match is weak. Some rows mark clone size as missing; the rest say once, few, many or name a class of expanded clone.

NA TRBJ2-7 TRBV12-3/TRBV12-4 NA CASAIGGSYEQYF TGTGCCAGCGCGATCGGTGGCTCCTACGAGCAGTACTTC
NA TRBJ2-6 TRBV28 NA CASSLGGTGANVLTF TGTGCCAGCAGTTTGGGGGGAACTGGGGCCAACGTCCTGACTTTC
NA TRBJ1-5 TRBV5-8 NA CASSFGQGPNQPQHF TGTGCCAGCAGCTTTGGGCAGGGCCCTAATCAGCCCCAGCATTTT
NA TRBJ2-1 TRBV7-2 TRBD2 CASSLRTSGSSYNEQFF TGTGCCAGCAGCCTAAGGACTAGCGGGAGCTCCTACAATGAGCAGTTCTTC
NA TRBJ2-7 TRBV3-1/TRBV3-2 TRBD2 CASSQVFLAVSYEQYF TGTGCCAGCAGCCAAGTTTTTCTAGCGGTATCCTACGAGCAGTACTTC
NA TRBJ2-1 TRBV27 TRBD1 CASSLSRGLNNEQFF TGTGCCAGCAGTTTGTCCAGGGGGCTTAACAATGAGCAGTTCTTC
NA TRBJ2-2 TRBV19 NA CASSNRGATGELFF TGTGCCAGTAGTAACCGGGGGGCCACCGGGGAGCTGTTTTTT
NA TRBJ2-2 TRBV9 TRBD1 CASSVKTGEAGELFF TGTGCCAGCAGCGTTAAGACAGGGGAAGCCGGGGAGCTGTTTTTT
NA TRBJ2-7 TRBV10-3 TRBD2 CAISPGTTYEQYF TGTGCCATCAGTCCCGGGACTACTTACGAGCAGTACTTC
NA TRBJ1-6 TRBV10-1 TRBD1 CASATGGSYNSPLHF TGCGCCAGCGCGACAGGGGGCTCCTATAATTCACCCCTCCACTTT
NA TRBJ2-7 TRBV5-4 NA CASSLVGYEQYF TGTGCCAGCAGCTTAGTCGGGTACGAGCAGTACTTC
NA TRBJ2-7 TRBV4-3 TRBD1 CASSQDRGPEQYF TGCGCCAGCAGCCAAGACAGGGGGCCCGAGCAGTACTTC
NA TRBJ2-7 TRBV5-1 TRBD2 CASSLGTSGEQYF TGCGCCAGCAGCTTGGGGACTAGCGGCGAGCAGTACTTC
NA TRBJ1-1 TRBV6-4 TRBD1 CASSLETGGSTEAFF TGTGCCAGCAGTTTAGAGACAGGGGGTAGCACTGAAGCTTTCTTT
NA TRBJ2-5 TRBV19 TRBD2 CASSPGTKVWGETQYF TGTGCCAGTAGCCCCGGGACTAAAGTTTGGGGGGAGACCCAGTACTTC
NA TRBJ1-5 TRBV4-1 NA CASSQDGTGLSNQPQHF TGCGCCAGCAGCCAAGACGGAACGGGTCTGAGCAATCAGCCCCAGCATTTT
once TRBJ1-2 TRBV29-1 NA CSVPMGQGYTF TGCAGCGTTCCGATGGGGCAGGGCTACACCTTC
NA TRBJ2-5 TRBV7-3 NA CASSSGQETQYF TGTGCCAGCAGCTCCGGCCAAGAGACCCAGTACTTC
once TRBJ1-2 TRBV5-4 NA CASSSGTFRNYGYTF TGTGCCAGCAGCTCCGGGACTTTCCGTAACTATGGCTACACCTTC
NA TRBJ1-2 TRBV12-3/TRBV12-4 TRBD1 CASSGGQGYGYTF TGTGCCAGCAGCGGAGGACAGGGCTATGGCTACACCTTC
NA TRBJ1-4 TRBV6-1 TRBD1 CASSESRGSEKLFF TGTGCCAGCAGTGAATCCAGGGGGTCCGAAAAACTGTTTTTT
NA TRBJ2-3 TRBV11-2 NA CASSSNMDTQYF TGTGCCAGCAGCTCAAACATGGATACGCAGTATTTT
NA TRBJ1-2 TRBV6-5 NA CASSSRQIYGYTF TGTGCCAGCAGTTCCCGACAGATCTATGGCTACACCTTC
NA TRBJ2-1 TRBV18 NA CASSPDNEQFF TGTGCCAGCTCCCCCGACAATGAGCAGTTCTTC
NA TRBJ2-1 TRBV20-1 NA CSAESGEQFF TGCAGTGCGGAGTCGGGTGAGCAGTTCTTC
NA TRBJ2-3 TRBV6-5 TRBD2 CASWSGGHTDTQYF TGTGCCAGTTGGAGCGGGGGGCACACAGATACGCAGTATTTT
NA TRBJ2-7 TRBV2 TRBD1 CASATGAQYEQYF TGTGCCAGCGCAACAGGGGCCCAATACGAGCAGTACTTC
NA TRBJ1-2 TRBV5-1 TRBD1 CASSLTPDRESGYTF TGCGCCAGCAGCTTGACCCCTGACAGGGAGTCTGGCTACACCTTC
NA TRBJ2-1 TRBV6-5 NA CASSPQSMWGDEQFF TGTGCCAGCAGTCCTCAGTCGATGTGGGGGGATGAGCAGTTCTTC
NA TRBJ1-1 TRBV6-2/TRBV6-3 TRBD1 CASSYFPGQKAFF TGTGCCAGCAGTTATTTTCCGGGACAGAAAGCTTTCTTT
NA TRBJ1-2 TRBV6-2/TRBV6-3 NA CASISSKEGDNYGYTF TGTGCCAGCATTTCCTCGAAGGAGGGTGACAACTATGGCTACACCTTC
NA TRBJ2-3 TRBV4-1 NA CASSQGGGESTDTQYF TGCGCCAGCAGCCAAGGAGGGGGGGAGAGCACAGATACGCAGTATTTT
NA TRBJ1-2 TRBV2 NA CASSEAYTTANYGYTF TGTGCCAGCAGTGAAGCTTATACGACAGCTAACTATGGCTACACCTTC
once TRBJ1-6 TRBV18 NA CASSPPGEYSPLHF TGTGCCAGCTCACCTCCAGGGGAGTATTCACCCCTCCACTTT
NA TRBJ1-1 TRBV5-4 TRBD1 CASSLEHPGQGKAFF TGTGCCAGCAGCTTGGAGCATCCGGGACAGGGCAAAGCTTTCTTT
NA TRBJ1-3 TRBV7-2 NA CASTFNRGNTIYF TGTGCCAGCACCTTCAACCGGGGAAACACCATATATTTT
few TRBJ1-2 TRBV7-6 NA CASSDTSNYGYTF TGTGCCAGCAGCGACACCTCTAACTATGGCTACACCTTC
NA TRBJ1-6 TRBV2 NA CASSEGLSSYNSPLHF TGTGCCAGCAGTGAGGGCCTTAGTTCCTATAATTCACCCCTCCACTTT
NA TRBJ1-1 TRBV5-8 TRBD1 CASSPGQGLWAFF TGTGCCAGCAGCCCGGGACAGGGCCTTTGGGCTTTCTTT
NA TRBJ1-6 TRBV30 NA CAWSTPGGNSPLHF TGTGCCTGGAGTACCCCTGGAGGCAATTCACCCCTCCACTTT
NA TRBJ2-1 TRBV12-5 NA CASRSNNEQFF TGTGCTAGTCGAAGCAACAATGAGCAGTTCTTC
NA TRBJ2-6 TRBV27 TRBD2 CASSSRGGLNSGANVLTF TGTGCCAGCAGCTCTCGCGGGGGGCTAAACTCTGGGGCCAACGTCCTGACTTTC
NA TRBJ2-2 TRBV27 NA CASSLFPFGTAGAGELFF TGTGCCAGCAGTTTATTCCCATTTGGAACAGCCGGGGCCGGGGAGCTGTTTTTT
NA TRBJ2-7 TRBV3-1/TRBV3-2 NA CASSQGGGFSYEQYF TGTGCCAGCAGCCAAGGGGGGGGCTTCTCCTACGAGCAGTACTTC
NA TRBJ1-1 TRBV2 NA CASTGDIMNTEAFF TGTGCCAGCACCGGGGACATTATGAACACTGAAGCTTTCTTT
NA TRBJ1-2 TRBV27 NA CASSWGVGTLTF NA
NA TRBJ1-2 TRBV7-8 TRBD1 CASSLGLTGHLAF TGTGCCAGCAGCTTAGGGTTGACAGGGCACCTGGCCTTC
NA TRBJ2-2 TRBV7-5 NA CVSLSRWGGPGELFF TGTGTCAGCCTGTCTCGTTGGGGGGGGCCCGGGGAGCTGTTTTTT
NA TRBJ2-4 TRBV5-1 TRBD1 CASSSPDRGEAKNIQYF TGCGCCAGCAGCTCCCCGGACAGGGGTGAGGCCAAAAACATTCAGTACTTC
NA TRBJ2-3 TRBV18 TRBD1 CASSLLVGGDTDTQYF TGTGCCAGCTCGCTCCTCGTAGGGGGCGACACAGATACGCAGTATTTT
NA TRBJ1-4 TRBV5-5 TRBD1 CASSLVGGYEKLFF TGTGCCAGCAGCTTGGTAGGGGGCTATGAAAAACTGTTTTTT
NA TRBJ1-1 TRBV7-9 TRBD1 CASSPDRVWDTEAFF TGTGCCAGCAGCCCGGACAGGGTTTGGGACACTGAAGCTTTCTTT
NA TRBJ2-2 TRBV7-3 TRBD2 CASSLAGVGTGELFF TGTGCCAGCAGCTTAGCGGGAGTGGGCACCGGGGAGCTGTTTTTT
NA TRBJ1-1 TRBV9 NA CASSAGRVTTEAFF TGTGCCAGCAGCGCGGGCAGGGTGACCACTGAAGCTTTCTTT
NA TRBJ2-1 TRBV10-3 NA CAISESMTEPYNEQFF TGTGCCATCAGTGAGTCTATGACAGAACCTTACAATGAGCAGTTCTTC
NA TRBJ2-7 TRBV5-6 TRBD1 CASSFGQGVDHEQYF TGTGCCAGCAGCTTCGGGCAGGGGGTGGATCACGAGCAGTACTTC
NA TRBJ1-6 TRBV3-1/TRBV3-2 TRBD1 CASRFGQGVNSPLHF TGTGCCAGCAGGTTCGGACAGGGGGTTAATTCACCCCTCCACTTT